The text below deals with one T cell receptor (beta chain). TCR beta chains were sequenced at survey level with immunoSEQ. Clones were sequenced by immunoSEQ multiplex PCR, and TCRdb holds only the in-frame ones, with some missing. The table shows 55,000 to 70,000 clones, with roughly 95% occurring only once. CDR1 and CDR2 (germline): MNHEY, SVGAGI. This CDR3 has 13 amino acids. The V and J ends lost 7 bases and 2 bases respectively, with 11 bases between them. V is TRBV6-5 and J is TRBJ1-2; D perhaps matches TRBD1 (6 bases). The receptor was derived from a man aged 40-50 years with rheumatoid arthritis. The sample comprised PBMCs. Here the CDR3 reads CASTPDRNYGYTF. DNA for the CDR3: TGTGCCAGCACCCCAGACAGGAACTATGGCTACACCTTC.